This entry is about one TCR beta chain. Antigen specificity is unknown. These data are taken from a study of CXCR3-negative and CXCR3-positive naive CD8 T cells. Study-level findings and limits: Naive subsets had comparable surface CD5; TCR strength was inferred from TRB CDR3 properties. CXCR3-positive naive cells had more hydrophobic TRB CDR3s than CXCR3-negative naive cells. With CXCR3 expression partially decreased after cryopreservation, most assays relied on fresh PBMCs.

The germline V gene has CDR1 SQVTM and CDR2 ANQGSEA. The CDR3 contains 11 residues. CD45RO-CCR7+CD27+CD95- characterized naive CD8+ T cells. Researchers prepared the TRB cDNA libraries using 5' RACE with UMI labels. TCRdb re-called the 5' RACE reads, yielding one record per CDR3 amino acid sequence without DNA. The record lists 100,000 to 150,000 distinct CDR3 sequences, of which the ten most abundant hold approximately 0.3%. This TCR came from a human donor in good health. Some clones in this sample may be carry-over from other donors' samples. Sequenced: naive CXCR3- CD8+ T cells from blood. Subset denoted: CD45RO-CCR7+CD27+CD95- naive CD8+ T cells lacking CXCR3 (TNR3-). J is TRBJ2-7 and V is TRBV29-1. The chain's CDR3 is CSVEADSEQYF.